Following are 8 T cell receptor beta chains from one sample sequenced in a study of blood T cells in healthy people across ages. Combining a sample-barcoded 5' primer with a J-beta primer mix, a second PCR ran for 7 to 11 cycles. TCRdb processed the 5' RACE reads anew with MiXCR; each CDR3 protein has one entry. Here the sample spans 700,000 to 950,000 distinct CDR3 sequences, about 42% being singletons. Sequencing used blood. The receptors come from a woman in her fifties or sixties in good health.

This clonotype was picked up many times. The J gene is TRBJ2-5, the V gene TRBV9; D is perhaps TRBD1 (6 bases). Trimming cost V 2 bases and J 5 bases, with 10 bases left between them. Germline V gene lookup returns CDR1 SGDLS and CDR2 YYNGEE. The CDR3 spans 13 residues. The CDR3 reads CASSVGAGETQYF. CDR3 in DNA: TGTGCCAGCAGCGTGGGGGCCGGTGAGACCCAGTACTTC.

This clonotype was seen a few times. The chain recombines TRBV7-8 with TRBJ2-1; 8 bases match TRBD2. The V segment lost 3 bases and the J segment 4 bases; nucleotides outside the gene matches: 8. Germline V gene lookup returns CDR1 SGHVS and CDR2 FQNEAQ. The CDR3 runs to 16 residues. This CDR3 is CASSFMSGGTYNEQFF. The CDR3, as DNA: TGTGCCAGCAGCTTCATGAGCGGGGGCACATACAATGAGCAGTTCTTC.

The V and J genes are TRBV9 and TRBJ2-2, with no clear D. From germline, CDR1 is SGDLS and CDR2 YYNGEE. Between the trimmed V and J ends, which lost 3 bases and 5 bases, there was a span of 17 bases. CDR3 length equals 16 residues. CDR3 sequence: CASSAPQATPTGELFF. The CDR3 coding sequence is TGTGCCAGCAGCGCACCCCAGGCAACGCCTACCGGGGAGCTGTTTTTT. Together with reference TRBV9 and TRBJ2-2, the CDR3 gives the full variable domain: DSGVTQTPKHLITATGQRVTLRCSPRSGDLSVYWYQQSLDQGLQFLIQYYNGEERAKGNILERFSAQQFPDLHSELNLSSLELGDSALYFCASSAPQATPTGELFFGEGSRLTVL.

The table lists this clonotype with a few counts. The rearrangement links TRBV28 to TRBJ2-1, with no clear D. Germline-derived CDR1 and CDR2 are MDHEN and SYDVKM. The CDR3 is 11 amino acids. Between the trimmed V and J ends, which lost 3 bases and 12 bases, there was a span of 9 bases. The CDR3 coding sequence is TGTGCCAGCAGTTTTGGGGTTGTGCAGTTCTTC. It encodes CASSFGVVQFF.

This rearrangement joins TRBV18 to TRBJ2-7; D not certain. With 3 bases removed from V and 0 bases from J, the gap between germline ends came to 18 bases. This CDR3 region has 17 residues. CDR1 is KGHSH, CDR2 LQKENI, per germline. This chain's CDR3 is CASSPGSGEPSSYEQYF. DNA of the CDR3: TGTGCCAGCTCACCGGGGTCGGGTGAACCCAGCTCCTACGAGCAGTACTTC.

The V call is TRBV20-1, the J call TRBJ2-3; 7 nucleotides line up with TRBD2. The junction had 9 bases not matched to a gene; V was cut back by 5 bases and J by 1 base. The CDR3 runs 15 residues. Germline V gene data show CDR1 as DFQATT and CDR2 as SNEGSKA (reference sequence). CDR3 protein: CSAPLAASGTDTQYF. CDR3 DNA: TGCAGTGCTCCTCTAGCGGCATCGGGCACAGATACGCAGTATTTT.

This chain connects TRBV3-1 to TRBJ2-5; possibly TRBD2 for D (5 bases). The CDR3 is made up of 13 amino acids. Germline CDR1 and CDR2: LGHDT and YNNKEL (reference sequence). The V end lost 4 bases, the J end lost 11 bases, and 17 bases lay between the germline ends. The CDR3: CASSLIRGLEQYF. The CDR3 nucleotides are TGTGCCAGCAGCCTTATCCGGGGTCTTGAGCAGTACTTC.

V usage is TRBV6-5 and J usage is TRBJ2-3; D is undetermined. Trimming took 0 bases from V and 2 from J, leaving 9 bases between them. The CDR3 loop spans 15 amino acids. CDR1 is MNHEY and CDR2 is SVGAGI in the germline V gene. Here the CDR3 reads CASSYSGFATDTQYF. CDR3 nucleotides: TGTGCCAGCAGTTACTCAGGGTTTGCCACAGATACGCAGTATTTT.